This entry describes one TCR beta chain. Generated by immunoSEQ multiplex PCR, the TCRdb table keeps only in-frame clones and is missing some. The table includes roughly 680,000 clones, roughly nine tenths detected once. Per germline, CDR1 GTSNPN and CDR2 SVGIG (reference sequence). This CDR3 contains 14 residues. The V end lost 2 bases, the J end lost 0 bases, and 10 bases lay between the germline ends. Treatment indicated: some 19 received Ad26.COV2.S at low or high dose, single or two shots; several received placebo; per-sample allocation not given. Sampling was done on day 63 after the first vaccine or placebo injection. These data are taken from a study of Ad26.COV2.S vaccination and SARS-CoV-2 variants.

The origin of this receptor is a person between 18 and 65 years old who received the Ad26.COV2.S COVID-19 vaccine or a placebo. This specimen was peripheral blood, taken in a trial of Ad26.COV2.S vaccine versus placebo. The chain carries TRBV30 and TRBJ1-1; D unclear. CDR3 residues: CAWSTGSMNTEAFF. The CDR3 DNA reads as TGTGCCTGGAGTACGGGGAGCATGAACACTGAAGCTTTCTTT.